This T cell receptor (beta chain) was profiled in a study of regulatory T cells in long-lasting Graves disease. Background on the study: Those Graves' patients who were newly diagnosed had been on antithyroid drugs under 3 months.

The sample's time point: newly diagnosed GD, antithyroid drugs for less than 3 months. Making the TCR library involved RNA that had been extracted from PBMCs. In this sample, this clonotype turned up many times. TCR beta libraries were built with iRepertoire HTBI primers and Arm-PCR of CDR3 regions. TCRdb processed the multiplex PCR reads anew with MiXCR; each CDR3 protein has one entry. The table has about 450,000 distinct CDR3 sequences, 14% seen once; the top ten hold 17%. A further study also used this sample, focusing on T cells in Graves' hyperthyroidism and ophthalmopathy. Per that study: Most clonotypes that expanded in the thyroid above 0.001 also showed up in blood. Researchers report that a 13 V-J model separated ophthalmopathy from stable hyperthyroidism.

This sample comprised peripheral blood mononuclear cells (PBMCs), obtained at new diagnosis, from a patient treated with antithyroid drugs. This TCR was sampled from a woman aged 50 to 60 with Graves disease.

Here the CDR3 reads CASSSAGEGETQYF. CDR3 nucleotide sequence: TGTGCCAGCAGTTCGGCGGGAGAAGGAGAGACCCAGTACTTC. The chain carries TRBV28 and TRBJ2-5; 7 nucleotides line up with TRBD2. Unmatched junction bases numbered 6, after V lost 4 bases and J lost 4 bases. The germline V gene has CDR1 MDHEN and CDR2 SYDVKM. CDR3 length equals 14 residues.